A single sample gave rise to the 21 T cell receptor beta chains below, sequenced in a study of blood T cells in healthy people across ages. It was with a sample-barcoded 5' primer and a J-beta primer mix that a second PCR of about 6 to 12 cycles was run. TCRdb processed the 5' RACE reads anew with MiXCR; each CDR3 protein has one entry. The sample consists of some 730,000 distinct CDR3 sequences, around a fifth of them appearing once. What was sequenced was blood. The receptor set was obtained from a man between 65 and 79 years old in good health.

The rearrangement uses TRBV20-1 and TRBJ2-1, with D perhaps TRBD1 or TRBD2 (5 bases each). CDR1 and CDR2 from the germline V gene are DFQATT and SNEGSKA (reference sequence). V dropped 6 bases and J dropped 0 bases, with 15 bases sitting between them. There are 15 residues in the CDR3. DNA for the CDR3: TGCAGTGCCGGTCTTTGGGGGAGCTCCTACAATGAGCAGTTCTTC. This sequence encodes CSAGLWGSSYNEQFF.

Only a few counts were recorded for this clonotype. The chain is built from TRBV10-3 and TRBJ1-4; D remains ambiguous. CDR3 length: 13 residues. Germline CDR1 is ENHRY and CDR2 is SYGVKD. V was clipped by 8 bases and J by 5 bases, with 12 bases between them. The CDR3 protein is CAISGPENEKLFF. DNA for the CDR3: TGTGCCATCTCTGGGCCTGAGAATGAAAAACTGTTTTTT.

This clonotype has only a few counts. The rearrangement uses TRBV5-1 and TRBJ1-4; no reliable D call. This CDR3 has 14 amino acids. V dropped 1 base and J dropped 5 bases, with 9 bases sitting between them. In germline, CDR1 is SGHRS, CDR2 YFSETQ. The DNA for the CDR3 is TGCGCCAGCAGCTTGAACGTCTTGAATGAAAAACTGTTTTTT. Its translation is CASSLNVLNEKLFF.

This clonotype was observed a handful of times. J is TRBJ2-1 and V is TRBV4-3; no reliable D call. Deletions cut 0 bases from V and 0 bases from J, with 6 bases between. The CDR3 extends over 15 amino acids. Per germline, CDR1 LGHNA and CDR2 YSLEER. The CDR3 here is CASSQDSSSYNEQFF. The DNA of the CDR3 is TGCGCCAGCAGCCAAGACAGTAGCTCCTACAATGAGCAGTTCTTC.

The V and J genes are TRBV3-1 and TRBJ2-1; no firm D call. Trimming pared 0 bases from V and 7 bases from J, leaving 10 bases between. CDR1 and CDR2 from the germline V gene are LGHDT and YNNKEL (reference sequence). The CDR3 has 14 amino acids. CDR3 sequence reads: CASSQDSAKNEQFF. The CDR3 nucleotides read TGTGCCAGCAGCCAAGACTCAGCAAAGAATGAGCAGTTCTTC.

The genes are TRBV7-8 and TRBJ1-2, with unresolved D. There are 15 residues in the CDR3. Germline V lookup: CDR1 SGHVS, CDR2 FQNEAQ. V was cut by 4 bases and J by 6 bases, with 18 bases left in between. The CDR3 DNA reads TGTGCCAGCAGCTCTCAGACCTTATGGCCCGATGGCTACACCTTC. Amino acid sequence: CASSSQTLWPDGYTF. The full variable domain, its missing parts supplied by reference TRBV7-8 and TRBJ1-2, is GAGVSQSPRYKVAKRGQDVALRCDPISGHVSLFWYQQALGQGPEFLTYFQNEAQLDKSGLPSDRFFAERPEGSVSTLKIQRTQQEDSAVYLCASSSQTLWPDGYTFGSGTRLTVV.

Comments on this clonotype: The junction departs from germline at one end; a sequencing error may be responsible. The V and J genes are TRBV7-6 and TRBJ1-5; a possible D gene is TRBD1 (5 bases). Germline V gene lookup returns CDR1 SGHVS and CDR2 FNYEAQ. The CDR3 is 15 amino acids. The CDR3 bases are TGTGCCAGCAGCTTAGAGGCAGGGAGGGGTCAGCCCCGGCATTTT. This translates into CASSLEAGRGQPRHF.

Details on this clonotype: This is likely a read error, given that the CDR3 carries no conserved phenylalanine or tryptophan at its end. This sequence joins TRBV5-5 and TRBJ1-1; D is unclear. The V gene lost 0 bases and the J gene lost 4 bases, with 10 bases spanning the gap. The CDR3 runs 14 residues. CDR1 and CDR2 from the germline V gene are SGHKS and YYEKEE (reference sequence). CDR3 sequence reads: CASSLVSGTTEAFL. The CDR3 bases are TGTGCCAGCAGCTTGGTTTCGGGCACCACTGAAGCTTTCCTT.

The chain couples TRBV2 to TRBJ1-2; TRBD1 matches 7 bases. The length of the CDR3 is 16 residues. Germline V lookup: CDR1 SNHLY, CDR2 FYNNEI. With V trimmed by 4 bases and J by 2 bases, 10 bases remained unmatched. The CDR3 nucleotides are TGTGCCAGCAGTGCGGATAGGGGGCTCGAGAACTATGGCTACACCTTC. Translation gives CASSADRGLENYGYTF.

The rearrangement uses TRBV5-1 and TRBJ2-1; TRBD1 matches 10 bases. J lost 8 bases, V lost 0 bases, and 2 bases had no gene match. Germline assignment: CDR1 SGHRS and CDR2 YFSETQ. The CDR3 length is 14 residues. The CDR3 region is CASSLGGQGDEQFF. The DNA of the CDR3 is TGCGCCAGCAGCTTGGGTGGACAGGGGGATGAGCAGTTCTTC.

This rearrangement joins TRBV5-1 to TRBJ2-1, with D perhaps matching TRBD1 (6 bases). Germline lookup yields CDR1 SGHRS and CDR2 YFSETQ. V lost 0 bases and J lost 5, with 9 bases in between. This CDR3 comprises 14 residues. Written as DNA, the CDR3 is TGCGCCAGCAGCTTGGGGGGGCCACACAATGAGCAGTTCTTC. The encoded protein is CASSLGGPHNEQFF.

This clonotype is a singleton in its sample. An end of the junction differs from the germline gene, which may be a read error. The chain has TRBV12-3 or TRBV12-4 and TRBJ1-4, with TRBD1 matching 8 bases. This CDR3 has 16 amino acids. This CDR3 reads CASSLSRDRLNEKPFF. The DNA of the CDR3 is TGTGCCAGCAGTTTATCTCGGGACAGGCTTAATGAAAAACCGTTTTTT.

A few counts support this clonotype. The J gene is TRBJ2-2, the V gene TRBV6-2 or TRBV6-3; D is perhaps TRBD1 (6 bases). Germline V gives CDR1 MNHEY, CDR2 SVGEGT. This CDR3 has 12 residues. The V end lost 7 bases, the J end lost 7 bases, and 10 bases lay between the germline ends. The CDR3 spells CASTQGSGELFF. The CDR3 DNA reads TGTGCCAGCACCCAGGGGAGCGGGGAGCTGTTTTTT.

The chain is built from TRBV27 and TRBJ2-3; TRBD2 matches at 7 bases. Germline V gene lookup returns CDR1 MNHEY and CDR2 SMNVEV (reference sequence). The CDR3 consists of 13 residues. The V gene end was trimmed by 2 bases and the J gene end by 14 bases; junction bases not matched to a gene: 10. CDR3 protein: CASSLRGRGFVYF. CDR3 in DNA: TGTGCCAGCAGTTTACGGGGGAGGGGTTTCGTGTATTTT.

This clonotype has only a few counts. The rearrangement uses TRBV5-1 and TRBJ1-3; D gene unclear. From germline, CDR1 is SGHRS and CDR2 YFSETQ. This CDR3 region has 13 residues. The V end was cut by 4 bases, the J end by 4 bases, with 9 bases between. The CDR3 here is CASSTGTGNTIYF. The CDR3 nucleotides read TGCGCCAGCAGCACGGGCACCGGAAACACCATATATTTT.

This clonotype appeared a few times. V and J are TRBV7-2 and TRBJ2-1, with TRBD1 as a possible D gene (6 bases). The J call may be incorrect, as the DNA end agrees better with TRBJ2-5. Germline-derived CDR1 and CDR2 are SGHTA and FQGNSA. The CDR3 extends over 12 amino acids. The CDR3 DNA follows: TGTGCCATCCAGGGGAACTCAGAGACCCAGTACTTC. Its translation: CAIQGNSETQYF.

The chain recombines TRBV6-5 with TRBJ2-6; 7 positions match TRBD2. The CDR3 is 18 amino acids. Germline V gives CDR1 MNHEY, CDR2 SVGAGI. Losses at the gene ends were 1 base for V and 0 bases for J; bases not matched to a gene: 6. This chain's CDR3 is CASSYWLAVSSGANVLTF. The CDR3 DNA follows: TGTGCCAGCAGTTACTGGCTAGCGGTGTCCTCTGGGGCCAACGTCCTGACTTTC.

The rearrangement links TRBV28 to TRBJ1-2, with D possibly being TRBD1 (6 bases). The germline V gene encodes CDR1 MDHEN and CDR2 SYDVKM. The CDR3 is 13 residues long. Trimming removed 3 bases from V and 6 bases from J, with 11 bases in between. The CDR3 sequence is CASSFMGADGYTF. The DNA for the CDR3 is TGTGCCAGCAGTTTCATGGGGGCCGATGGCTACACCTTC.

Ten or more counts support this clonotype. The chain joins TRBV7-9 to TRBJ2-1; no clear D gene. The germline CDR1 and CDR2 sequences are SEHNR and FQNEAQ (reference sequence). Trimming took 0 bases from V and 9 from J, leaving 9 bases between them. CDR3 length: 13 amino acids. The CDR3 nucleotides read TGTGCCAGCAGCTTAGCTAGCTTCGGTGAGCAGTTCTTC. It codes for CASSLASFGEQFF.

The V call is TRBV29-1, the J call TRBJ1-2, with D perhaps matching TRBD1 (5 bases). This CDR3 region has 13 residues. Germline assignment: CDR1 SQVTM and CDR2 ANQGSEA. The V and J ends lost 6 bases and 4 bases respectively, with 15 bases between them. The CDR3 spells CSVVWSGIYGYTF. The CDR3 DNA reads TGCAGCGTCGTTTGGTCAGGGATCTATGGCTACACCTTC.

This clonotype was seen a handful of times. The rearrangement uses TRBV20-1 and TRBJ2-5; 11 positions match TRBD1. CDR3 size: 14 residues. CDR1 is DFQATT and CDR2 is SNEGSKA in the germline V gene (reference sequence). This CDR3 reads CTLGDRGTEETQYF. In nucleotides, the CDR3 is TGCACTCTCGGGGACAGGGGGACGGAAGAGACCCAGTACTTC.